This TCR beta chain was observed in a study of T-cell reconstitution after alpha-beta-depleted transplantation in children. This clonotype was seen many times. Trimming removed 6 bases at V and 5 bases at J, with 7 bases between. The CDR3 has 12 residues. CDR1 is ENHRY, CDR2 SYGVKD, per germline. The TCRbeta library was prepared with unique molecular identifiers. MiXCR, applied by TCRdb to the PCR reads, yields one record per CDR3 protein. The sample includes roughly 190,000 distinct CDR3 sequences, about 14% of them seen just once. The V gene is TRBV10-3, the J gene TRBJ2-2; no clear D. The source material was PBMCs from the stem cell graft donor, sampled from the stem cell graft. The sequence came from a human donor who donated a stem cell graft to a child with acute lymphoblastic leukemia. The DNA of the CDR3 is TGTGCCATCAGGACCGGGACCGGGGAGCTGTTTTTT. The encoded protein is CAIRTGTGELFF.